Listed here is a single TCR beta chain. What it binds is unknown. Clones were sequenced by immunoSEQ multiplex PCR, and TCRdb holds only the in-frame ones, with some missing. The table lists roughly 70,000 clones, around 97% of them singletons. These data come from a study of cytomegalovirus exposure and HLA in healthy donors. Notes on the study in general: One later analysis, an examination of the 120 validation repertoires, found that first-cohort TCR clusters tended to co-occur in them.

The CDR3 totals 15 residues. Germline trimming cut 7 bases from V and 3 bases from J; bases unmatched to any gene: 11. Germline lookup yields CDR1 MNHNS and CDR2 SASEGT. This TCR derives from a man between 18 and 35 years old in good health and CMV-seronegative. Material for sequencing was PBMCs. This chain uses TRBV6-1 with TRBJ1-2; 7 bases line up with TRBD1. The CDR3 loop is CASTLPLTGDYGYTF. CDR3 nucleotide sequence: TGTGCCAGCACCCTACCGCTAACAGGGGACTATGGCTACACCTTC.